This TCR beta chain emerged from a study of blood T cell repertoires in COVID-19. Study background: COVID-19 samples collected from the United States, Italy and Spain covered acute and convalescent phases. Sample material is recorded as cDNA or gDNA derived from T cells, B-cell-depleted T cells, or PBMCs.

Recruitment covered 20 to 25 US areas and drew participants whose ages spanned about 18 to 100 years. The V and J ends lost 4 bases and 5 bases respectively, with 21 bases between them. Germline V lookup: CDR1 LGHNT, CDR2 FRNRAP. This CDR3 has 16 amino acids. This table comes from immunoSEQ multiplex PCR, and its TCRdb copy is limited to in-frame clones, with some not included. The sample records about 100,000 clones, around 86% being singletons. Sequences were obtained from PBMCs or T cells enriched from blood (not recorded which). The source of this sequence is a woman between 50 and 59 years old who had recovered from COVID-19. The genes are TRBV12-5 and TRBJ2-7; tentatively, D is TRBD2 (5 bases). Here the CDR3 DNA reads TGTGCTAGTGGTTCCCCAACTGTACGGGGTGACAACGAGCAGTACTTC. Its protein is CASGSPTVRGDNEQYF.